The rows below give T cell receptor beta chains drawn from one sample of a study of T cells in Graves' hyperthyroidism and ophthalmopathy. TCRdb redid the calling of the multiplex PCR reads with MiXCR, one entry per CDR3 protein. The sample has roughly 150,000 distinct CDR3 sequences; approximately 9% are singletons. Source material: blood. Source of these receptors: a woman aged 18-29 years with Graves' hyperthyroidism that later progressed to Graves' ophthalmopathy. The CDR3 runs from the conserved cysteine through the conserved F or W. D genes are given only for firm matches. The listing skips clone size in some rows; elsewhere it reads once, few, many or a size class.

many,TRBJ2-7,TRBV28,16,-,TGTGCCAGCAGTTTCTCACCGGGACGTACATCCTACGAGCAGTACTTC,CASSFSPGRTSYEQYF
many,TRBJ1-2,TRBV6-5,15,-,TGTGCCAGCAGTTACCTCGAGGGGGGCGGATATGGCTACACCTTC,CASSYLEGGGYGYTF
many,TRBJ1-5,TRBV6-1,15,-,TGTGCCAGCAGCAGACTACAGGATCCCCGTCAGCCCCAGCATTTT,CASSRLQDPRQPQHF
many,TRBJ1-6,TRBV2,15,TRBD1,TGTGCCAGCAGCGCTGGACAGGGGGGCGGTTCACCCCTCCACTTT,CASSAGQGGGSPLHF
many,TRBJ2-3,TRBV12-3/TRBV12-4,14,TRBD2,TGTGCCAGCAGTTTGACTAGCGGGGGAGATACGCAGTATTTT,CASSLTSGGDTQYF
many,TRBJ2-1,TRBV6-1,15,TRBD2,TGTGCCAGCAGCCCTACGGGGGGGCGGAACAATGAGCAGTTCTTC,CASSPTGGRNNEQFF
many,TRBJ2-7,TRBV29-1,12,-,TGCAGCGCCGTGACAGGCTCCTACGAGCAGTACTTC,CSAVTGSYEQYF
many,TRBJ2-1,TRBV30,12,-,TGTGCCTTAGACAGGTCCAACAATGAGCAGTTCTTC,CALDRSNNEQFF
few,TRBJ1-2,TRBV29-1,14,-,TGCAGCGTAAATGACAGAACCACTAACTATGGCTACACCTTC,CSVNDRTTNYGYTF
many,TRBJ1-2,TRBV18,13,-,TGTGCCAGCTCACCAGGGGAAAACTATGGCTACACCTTC,CASSPGENYGYTF
-,TRBJ2-2,TRBV2,14,-,TGTGCCAGCAGTGAACAGAAGAACACCGGGGAGCTGTTTTTT,CASSEQKNTGELFF
few,TRBJ1-1,TRBV6-1,14,-,TGTGCCAGCAGTCGGGGAGGGCCGAACACTGAAGCTTTCTTT,CASSRGGPNTEAFF
many,TRBJ2-2,TRBV30,13,-,TGTGCCTGGAGTGTACAGAACACCGGGGAGCTGTTTTTT,CAWSVQNTGELFF
many,TRBJ2-2,TRBV7-3,14,-,TGTGCCAGCAGCTTAGCCCCCCTAGGGGGGGAGCTGTTTTTT,CASSLAPLGGELFF
-,TRBJ1-3,TRBV19,14,-,TGTGCCAGTAGTATACGGAACTCTGGAAACACCATATATTTT,CASSIRNSGNTIYF
many,TRBJ1-1,TRBV28,13,-,TGTGCCAGCAGAAAAAAGGGTAACACTGAAGCTTTCTTT,CASRKKGNTEAFF
few,TRBJ2-4,TRBV4-1,17,TRBD2,TGCGCCAGCAGCCAACCGTTAGCGGGAGGGCCGGAAAACATTCAGTACTTC,CASSQPLAGGPENIQYF
many,TRBJ2-5,TRBV5-6,14,-,TGTGCCAGCAGTACAGAACTGGGGCAAGAGACCCAGTACTTC,CASSTELGQETQYF
many,TRBJ1-1,TRBV5-6,14,TRBD1,TGTGCCAGCAGCTTGGCGTCGACAGGGAGTGGGGCTTTCTTT,CASSLASTGSGAFF
many,TRBJ1-4,TRBV19,12,-,TGTGCCAGTAGTATCGTCGGCTTAAAACTGTTTTTT,CASSIVGLKLFF
many,TRBJ1-6,TRBV27,14,-,TGTGCCAGCAGTTTTGGTAGCCCGAATTCACCCCTCCACTTT,CASSFGSPNSPLHF
many,TRBJ1-5,TRBV9,15,-,TGTGCCAGCAGCGTAGAAGGCCAGCCCAATCAGCCCCAGCATTTT,CASSVEGQPNQPQHF
many,TRBJ2-3,TRBV28,15,TRBD2,TGTGCCGGCAGCCCGACTAGCGGATTAACAGATACGCAGTATTTT,CAGSPTSGLTDTQYF
-,TRBJ1-2,TRBV30,15,-,TGTGCCTTCGAGTCGGGACAACTTTCTAACTATGGCTACACCTTC,CAFESGQLSNYGYTF
many,TRBJ1-6,TRBV3-1,12,-,TGTGCCAGCAGCCAAGAGAATTCACCCCTCCACTTT,CASSQENSPLHF
many,TRBJ1-4,TRBV27,13,-,TGTGCCAGCAGTTTTAGGCACGGGGAAAAACTGTTTTTT,CASSFRHGEKLFF
many,TRBJ1-1,TRBV6-1,15,TRBD1,TGTGCCAGCAGTGACACTGGGGGGACAGGGACTGAAGCTTTCTTT,CASSDTGGTGTEAFF
few,TRBJ2-3,TRBV7-9,22,TRBD2,TGTGCCAGCAGCTTCTCTCTGTTAGGGGGGCTAGCGGGAGGATCTAGCACAGATACGCAGTATTTT,CASSFSLLGGLAGGSSTDTQYF
many,TRBJ2-1,TRBV20-1,15,TRBD2,TGCAGTGCCATCCGTTATGGAAAGCGGGGGACTGAGCAGTTCTTC,CSAIRYGKRGTEQFF
many,TRBJ1-2,TRBV6-1,15,-,TGTGCCAGCCAACTCGTAGCCGGGGGGGCCTATGGCTACACCTTC,CASQLVAGGAYGYTF
many,TRBJ2-1,TRBV20-1,19,TRBD2,TGCAGTGCTAGAGATCAATTCCCGCAGCGGGGGGGAACCTACAATGAGCAGTTCTTC,CSARDQFPQRGGTYNEQFF
-,TRBJ2-6,TRBV7-9,19,-,TGTGCCAGCAGCTCCTCCCGGGACATTAGAATCTCTGGGGCCAACGTCCTGACTTTC,CASSSSRDIRISGANVLTF
many,TRBJ1-1,TRBV7-3,14,TRBD1,TGTGCCAGCAGCTTGGGAGACAGGGGTGCTGAAGCTTTCTTT,CASSLGDRGAEAFF